This T cell receptor beta chain was sequenced in a study of shared clonotypes between healthy human individuals. Whole-study context: Per-donor plates numbered three CD4 naive, three CD4 memory, two CD8 naive and one CD8 memory.

Using immunoSEQ multiplex PCR, the repertoire was profiled, and TCRdb retains in-frame clones only, with some absent. The data show hundreds of thousands of clones, about 95% seen once. Study-wide results and caveats: Specimens sampled were limited to blood, with tissue repertoires likely differing.

The CDR3 has 11 residues. Trimming cost V 4 bases and J 1 base, with 2 bases left between them. Germline CDR1 is SGHTS and CDR2 is YDEGEE. Concerning this clone: The antigen remains unidentified.

Study donors comprised healthy, HIV-negative adults devoid of recent acute infection or vaccination. Subsets obtained from CD4+ cells comprised CD45RA+ naive and CD45RA-negative memory cells. The chain combines TRBV5-8 with TRBJ1-1; D remains ambiguous. Source material: naive CD4+ T cells sorted from blood. Specified subset: CD45RA+ positively selected. The receptor comes from a woman in her 30s in good health. CDR3 protein: CASSRNTEAFF. CDR3 DNA sequence: TGTGCCAGCAGCCGGAACACTGAAGCTTTCTTT.